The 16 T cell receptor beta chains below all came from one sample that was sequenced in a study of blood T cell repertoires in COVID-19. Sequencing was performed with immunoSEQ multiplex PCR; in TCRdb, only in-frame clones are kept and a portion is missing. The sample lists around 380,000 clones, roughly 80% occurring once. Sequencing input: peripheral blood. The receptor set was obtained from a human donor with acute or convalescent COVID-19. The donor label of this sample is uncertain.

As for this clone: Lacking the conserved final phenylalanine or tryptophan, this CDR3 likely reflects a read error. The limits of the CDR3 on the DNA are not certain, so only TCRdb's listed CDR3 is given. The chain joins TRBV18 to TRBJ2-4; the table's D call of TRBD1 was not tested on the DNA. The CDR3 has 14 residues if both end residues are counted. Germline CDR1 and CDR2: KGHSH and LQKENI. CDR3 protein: CASSPVRSRDRVVI.

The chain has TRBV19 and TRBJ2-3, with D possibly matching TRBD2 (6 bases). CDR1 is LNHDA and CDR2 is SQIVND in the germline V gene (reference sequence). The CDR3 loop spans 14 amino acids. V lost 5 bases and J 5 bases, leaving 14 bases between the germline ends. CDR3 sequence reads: CASSSSALRDTQYF. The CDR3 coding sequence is TGTGCCAGTAGTTCTAGCGCGCTCCGAGATACGCAGTATTTT.

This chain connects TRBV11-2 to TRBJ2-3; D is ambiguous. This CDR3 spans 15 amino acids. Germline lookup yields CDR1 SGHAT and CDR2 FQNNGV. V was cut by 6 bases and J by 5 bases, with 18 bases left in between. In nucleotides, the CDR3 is TGTGCCAGCAGACGGATCCTTCTGCGAGGAGATACGCAGTATTTT. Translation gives CASRRILLRGDTQYF.

The CDR3 loop is CASSQTGVGNTIYF. In DNA, the CDR3 is TGCGCCAGCAGTCAGACAGGGGTAGGAAACACCATATATTTT. J is TRBJ1-3 and V is TRBV10-2; the match to TRBD1 covers 8 bases. The CDR3 has 14 amino acids. Germline-derived CDR1 and CDR2 are WSHSY and SAAADI. J was trimmed by 4 bases and V by 5 bases; bases with no gene match: 4.

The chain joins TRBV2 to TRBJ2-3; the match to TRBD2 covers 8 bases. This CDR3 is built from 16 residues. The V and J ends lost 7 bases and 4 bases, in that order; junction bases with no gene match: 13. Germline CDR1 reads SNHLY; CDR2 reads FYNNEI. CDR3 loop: CASTPDYSGIADTQYF. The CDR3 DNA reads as TGTGCCAGCACGCCTGACTATAGCGGGATTGCAGATACGCAGTATTTT.

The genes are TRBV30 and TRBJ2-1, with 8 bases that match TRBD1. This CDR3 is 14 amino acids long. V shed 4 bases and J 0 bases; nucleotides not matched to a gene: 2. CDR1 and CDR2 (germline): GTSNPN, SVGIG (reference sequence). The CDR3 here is CAWNGQGSYNEQFF. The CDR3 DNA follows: TGTGCCTGGAACGGACAGGGCTCCTACAATGAGCAGTTCTTC.

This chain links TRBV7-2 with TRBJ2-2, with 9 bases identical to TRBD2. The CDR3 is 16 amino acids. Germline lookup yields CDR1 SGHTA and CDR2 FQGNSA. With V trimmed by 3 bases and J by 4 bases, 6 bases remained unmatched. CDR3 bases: TGTGCCAGCAGCTTTAGCGGGAGAATTTTCACCGGGGAGCTGTTTTTT. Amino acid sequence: CASSFSGRIFTGELFF.

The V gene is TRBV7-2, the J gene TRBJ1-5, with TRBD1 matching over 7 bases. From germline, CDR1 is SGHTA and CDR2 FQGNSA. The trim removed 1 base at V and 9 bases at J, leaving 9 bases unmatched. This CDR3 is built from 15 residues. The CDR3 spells CASSLGLGGTRPQHF. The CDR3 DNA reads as TGTGCCAGCAGCTTAGGCCTAGGGGGCACTCGGCCCCAGCATTTT.

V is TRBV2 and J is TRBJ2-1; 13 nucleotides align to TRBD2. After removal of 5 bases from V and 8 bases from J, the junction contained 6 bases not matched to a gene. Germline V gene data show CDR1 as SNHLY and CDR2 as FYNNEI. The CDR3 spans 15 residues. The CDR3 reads CASSKLAGGLHEQFF. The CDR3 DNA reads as TGTGCCAGCAGTAAACTAGCGGGAGGGCTCCATGAGCAGTTCTTC.

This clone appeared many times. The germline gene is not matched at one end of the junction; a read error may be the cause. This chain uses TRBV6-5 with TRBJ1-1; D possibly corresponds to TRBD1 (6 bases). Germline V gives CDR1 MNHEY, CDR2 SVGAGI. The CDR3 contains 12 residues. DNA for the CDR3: TGTGCCGGCAGGACAGTTAACACTGAAGCTTTCTTT. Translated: CAGRTVNTEAFF.

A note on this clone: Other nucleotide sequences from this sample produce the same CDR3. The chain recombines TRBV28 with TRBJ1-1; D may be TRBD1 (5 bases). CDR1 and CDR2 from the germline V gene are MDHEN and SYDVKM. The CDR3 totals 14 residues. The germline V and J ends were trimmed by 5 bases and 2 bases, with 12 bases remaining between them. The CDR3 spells CASSLGGVNTEAFF. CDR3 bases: TGTGCCAGCAGTCTCGGAGGGGTTAACACTGAAGCTTTCTTT. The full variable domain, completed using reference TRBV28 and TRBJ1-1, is DVKVTQSSRYLVKRTGEKVFLECVQDMDHENMFWYRQDPGLGLRLIYFSYDVKMKEKGDIPEGYSVSREKKERFSLILESASTNQTSMYLCASSLGGVNTEAFFGQGTRLTVV.

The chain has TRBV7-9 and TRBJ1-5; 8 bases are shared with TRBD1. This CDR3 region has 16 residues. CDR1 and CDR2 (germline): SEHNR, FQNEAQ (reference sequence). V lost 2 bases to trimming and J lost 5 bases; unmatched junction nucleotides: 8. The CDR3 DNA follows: TGTGCCAGCAGCTTATCTCGGACAGGGAGGTATCAGCCCCAGCATTTT. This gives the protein CASSLSRTGRYQPQHF.

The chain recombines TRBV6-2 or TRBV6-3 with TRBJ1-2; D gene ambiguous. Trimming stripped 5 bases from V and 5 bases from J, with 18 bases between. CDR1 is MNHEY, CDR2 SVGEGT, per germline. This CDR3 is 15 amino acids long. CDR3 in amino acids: CASSRPGNPIYGYTF. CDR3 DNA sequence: TGTGCCAGCAGTAGACCGGGGAATCCAATTTATGGCTACACCTTC.

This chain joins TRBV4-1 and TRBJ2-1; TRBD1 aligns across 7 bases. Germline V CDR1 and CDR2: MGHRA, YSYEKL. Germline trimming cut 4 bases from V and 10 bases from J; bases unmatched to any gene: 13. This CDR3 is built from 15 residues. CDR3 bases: TGCGCCAGCAGCCTCAGAGGGACAGCTAGCAGGGAGCAGTTCTTC. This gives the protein CASSLRGTASREQFF.

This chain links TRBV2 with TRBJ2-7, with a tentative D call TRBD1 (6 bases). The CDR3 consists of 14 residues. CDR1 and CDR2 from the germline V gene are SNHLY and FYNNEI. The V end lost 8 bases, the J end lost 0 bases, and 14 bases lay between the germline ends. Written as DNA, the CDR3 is TGTGCCAGCTCGACAGGACCCAGCTCCTACGAGCAGTACTTC. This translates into CASSTGPSSYEQYF.

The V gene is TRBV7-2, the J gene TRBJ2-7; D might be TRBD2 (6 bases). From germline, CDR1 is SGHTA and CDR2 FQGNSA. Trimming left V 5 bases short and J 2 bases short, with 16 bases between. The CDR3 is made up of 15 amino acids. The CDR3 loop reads CASSNPGLAAYEQYF. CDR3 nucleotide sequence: TGTGCCAGCAGCAACCCGGGACTCGCCGCCTACGAGCAGTACTTC.